This entry features one T cell receptor beta chain sequence. Its target is not known. Sequencing was performed with immunoSEQ multiplex PCR; in TCRdb, only in-frame clones are kept and a portion is missing. The sample yields 70,000 to 95,000 clones, approximately 85% seen once. These data belong to a study of a mutant IDH1 vaccine in newly diagnosed glioma. Time point indicated: week 23, last vaccination. Doses of 300 ug of mutant IDH1 20-mer peptide were given with topical imiquimod. The V and J ends lost 4 bases and 3 bases, in that order; junction bases with no gene match: 12. Germline V gene data show CDR1 as SGHRS and CDR2 as YFSETQ. The CDR3 loop spans 17 amino acids.

The sample was PBMCs, taken from a glioma patient whose treatment included an IDH1 peptide vaccine. The chain is built from TRBV5-1 and TRBJ2-7; 11 bases match TRBD2. The clonotype originates from a woman aged 45-59 years with glioma. In DNA, the CDR3 is TGCGCCAGCAGCGGAGGGAGAGGGACTAGCGGAATCTACGAGCAGTACTTC. It codes for CASSGGRGTSGIYEQYF.